The following is a TCR beta chain sequence with its context. This clonotype has just a few counts. Which antigen it targets is not known. There are no base qualities to consult, and no much larger clone falls within one base. The library came from RACE. The sample was run on a NextSeq 500. Library preparation attached unique molecular identifiers to individual cDNA molecules for quantitative, reproducible TCR counting. Each blood RNA sample was used to sequence both TCR alpha and TCR beta chains. The authors' pipeline ran thus. A median of about 100,000 TCRs per sample was observed, with a range of about 23,224 to 750,000. The Decombinator software suite was used to annotate V, J and CDR3 in the TCR reads. Every sample was subsampled to the same number of TCRs (28,000) for the PS versus PT1 abundance plots. Expanded TCRs were defined as absent before sensitization and observed at least eight times at the 2-week time point. TCRdb's own reprocessing of the public reads used fastp at Q25 and MiXCR and kept productive beta chains. CDR3 protein sequences are deduplicated, and each keeps its most common genes and DNA. These V and J calls derive from TCRdb rather than the authors' analysis. The sample data list around 200,000 distinct CDR3 sequences, and just under 30% of these were observed just once. Jointly, the top ten make up 2.9% of the sample.

The time point label here, explained by the study, means: pre-sensitization, week 0. Read against the paper, the sample's treatment or condition label means: therapeutic diphenylcyclopropenone sensitization with weekly scalp DPC. At each patch-test visit, blood was drawn before the patch test was applied. Eligible patients were aged 18 to 70, diagnosed with alopecia, deemed suitable for DPC therapy, and excluded if pregnant. Total RNA was extracted from unfractionated whole blood collected in Tempus Blood RNA tubes. The sample comes from a study of human T cells and chemical hapten exposure (dated by TCRdb to the early 2020s). Regarding the study in general: For sensitization, 2% DPC in acetone was applied to a roughly 2 cm by roughly 2 cm area of upper inner arm skin. Weekly therapeutic DPC doses were additionally applied to the scalp of patients throughout the roughly 24-week study period. Patient blood was sampled pre-sensitization (week 0) and at 2, 6 and about 24 weeks after DPC sensitization. Patch testing was done on the upper back using Finn chambers containing 0.01% DPC, and results were scored after 6 days according to International Contact Dermatitis Research Group standards. This study followed changes in the peripheral blood TCR repertoire in vivo during primary and secondary sensitization of alopecia patients to the hapten diphenylcyclopropenone (DPC). Libraries were pooled for sequencing, and variation in per-sample TCR yields was attributed mainly to small differences in library volumes within the pool. Alopecia areata with under or over 50% scalp involvement, alopecia totalis and alopecia universalis were represented in the patient cohort, which was mostly female. About 28 alopecia patients gave blood for TCR sequencing at one to four time points (pre-sensitization, 2, 6 and 24 weeks).

Between the V and J ends, shortened by 0 bases and 2 bases respectively, the junction contains 10 bases. From a lookup of the germline V gene, CDR1 and CDR2 are SGDLS and YYNGEE. The CDR3 numbers 15 residues from cysteine through phenylalanine. Of all the DNA, just the CDR3 is kept, 45 bases in frame from base 1. Broader findings and caveats from the paper: DPC sensitization did not change how many TCRs were above 1 in 1000 frequency, and no evidence was found of alterations in global repertoire structure. Repeated subsampling changed both the strength of the expansion versus patch-test correlation and the threshold at which the correlation became significant. A positive correlation was found between the number of PT1 expanded TCRs and patch test score, with significance reached at thresholds 8, 16 and 32 but not 4. Alopecia, a presumed autoimmune disease, was present in all patients, so the immune response of the patients might differ from that of healthy individuals. Expanded TCRs formed significantly more large CDR3 similarity clusters than pre-sensitization or healthy control sets, consistent with antigen-driven responses.

This clonotype originated in a woman aged 25 to 39 with alopecia areata. Some clones in this sample may be carry-over from other donors' samples. The rearranged segments are TRBV9 and TRBJ2-3; there is no confident call for the D gene. Source: whole blood, taken in connection with sensitization to the hapten diphenylcyclopropenone (DPC). CDR3 loop: CASSVDPLNTDTQYF. The nucleotide sequence reads TGTGCCAGCAGCGTAGATCCCTTGAACACAGATACGCAGTATTTT.